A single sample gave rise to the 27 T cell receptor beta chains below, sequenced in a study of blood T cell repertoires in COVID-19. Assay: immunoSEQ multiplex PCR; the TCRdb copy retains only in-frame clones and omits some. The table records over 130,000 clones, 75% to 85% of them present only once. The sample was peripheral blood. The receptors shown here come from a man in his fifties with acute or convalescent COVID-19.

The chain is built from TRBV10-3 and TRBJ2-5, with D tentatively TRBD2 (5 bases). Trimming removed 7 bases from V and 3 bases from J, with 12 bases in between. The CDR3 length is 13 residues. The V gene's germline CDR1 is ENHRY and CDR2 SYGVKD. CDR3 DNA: TGTGCCATCATGTCGGGGTTGGAAGAGACCCAGTACTTC. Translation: CAIMSGLEETQYF.

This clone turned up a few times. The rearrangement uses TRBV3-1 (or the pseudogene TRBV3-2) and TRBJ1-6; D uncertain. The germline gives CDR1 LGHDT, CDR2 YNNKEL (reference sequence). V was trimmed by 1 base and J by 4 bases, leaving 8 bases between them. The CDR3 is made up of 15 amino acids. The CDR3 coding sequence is TGTGCCAGCAGCCAAGGTTACAGATATAATTCACCCCTCCACTTT. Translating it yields CASSQGYRYNSPLHF.

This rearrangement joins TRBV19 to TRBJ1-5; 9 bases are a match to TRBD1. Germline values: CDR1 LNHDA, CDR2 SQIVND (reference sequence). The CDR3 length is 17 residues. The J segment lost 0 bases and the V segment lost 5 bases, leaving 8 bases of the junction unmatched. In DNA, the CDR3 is TGTGCCAGTAGTGGCCGGGACAGGGAGAATAGCAATCAGCCCCAGCATTTT. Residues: CASSGRDRENSNQPQHF.

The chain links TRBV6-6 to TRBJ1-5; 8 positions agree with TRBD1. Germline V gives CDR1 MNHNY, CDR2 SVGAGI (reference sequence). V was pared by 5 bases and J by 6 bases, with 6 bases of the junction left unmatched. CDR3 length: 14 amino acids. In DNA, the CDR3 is TGTGCCAGCAGTGACCGGGACAGGAGTCAGCCCCAGCATTTT. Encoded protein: CASSDRDRSQPQHF.

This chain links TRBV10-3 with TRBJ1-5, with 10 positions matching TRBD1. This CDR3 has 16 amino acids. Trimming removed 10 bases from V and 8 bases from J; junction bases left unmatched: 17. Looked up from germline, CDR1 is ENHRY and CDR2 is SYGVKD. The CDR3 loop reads CATKDPKTGGFEPQHF. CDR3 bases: TGTGCCACCAAGGACCCCAAGACAGGGGGCTTTGAGCCCCAGCATTTT.

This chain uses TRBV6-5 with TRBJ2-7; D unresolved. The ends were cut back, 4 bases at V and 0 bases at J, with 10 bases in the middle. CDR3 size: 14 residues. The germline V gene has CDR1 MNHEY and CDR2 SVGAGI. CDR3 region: CASSSPRSSYEQYF. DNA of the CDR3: TGTGCCAGCAGTTCCCCGCGGTCCTCCTACGAGCAGTACTTC.

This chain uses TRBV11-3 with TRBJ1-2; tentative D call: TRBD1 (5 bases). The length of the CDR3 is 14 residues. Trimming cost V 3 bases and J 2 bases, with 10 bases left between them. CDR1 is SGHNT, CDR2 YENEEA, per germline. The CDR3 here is CASSFGRGNYGYTF. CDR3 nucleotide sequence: TGTGCCAGCAGCTTCGGACGGGGGAACTATGGCTACACCTTC.

The CDR3 is CASSLADLTGYTF. The CDR3 coding sequence is TGTGCCAGCAGCTTAGCGGACCTGACGGGCTACACCTTC. V is TRBV5-6 and J is TRBJ1-2; no clear D gene. Looked up from germline, CDR1 is SGHDT and CDR2 is YYEEEE. This CDR3 region has 13 residues. Trimming removed 2 bases at V and 8 bases at J, with 13 bases between.

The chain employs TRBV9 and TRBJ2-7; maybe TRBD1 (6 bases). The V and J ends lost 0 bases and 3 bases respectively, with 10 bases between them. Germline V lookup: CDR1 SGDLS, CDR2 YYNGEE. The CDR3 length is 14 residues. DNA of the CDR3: TGTGCCAGCAGCGTAGGGCAGGGGATCTACGAGCAGTACTTC. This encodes CASSVGQGIYEQYF.

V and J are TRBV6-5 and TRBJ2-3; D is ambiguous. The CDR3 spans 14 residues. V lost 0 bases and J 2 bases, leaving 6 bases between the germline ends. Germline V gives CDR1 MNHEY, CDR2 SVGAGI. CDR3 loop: CASSYSLATDTQYF. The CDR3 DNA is TGTGCCAGCAGTTACTCACTCGCCACAGATACGCAGTATTTT.

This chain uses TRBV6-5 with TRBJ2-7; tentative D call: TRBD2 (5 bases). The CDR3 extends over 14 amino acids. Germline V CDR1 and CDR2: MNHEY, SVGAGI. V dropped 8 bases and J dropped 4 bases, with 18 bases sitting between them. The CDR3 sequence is CASSRATGRYEQYF. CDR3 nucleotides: TGTGCCAGCTCGCGGGCGACCGGACGATACGAGCAGTACTTC.

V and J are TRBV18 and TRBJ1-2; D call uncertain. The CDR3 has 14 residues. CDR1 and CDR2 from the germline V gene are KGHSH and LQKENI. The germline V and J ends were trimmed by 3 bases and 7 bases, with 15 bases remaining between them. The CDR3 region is CASSPIRGESGYTF. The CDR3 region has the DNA TGTGCCAGCTCACCGATTCGGGGAGAATCTGGCTACACCTTC.

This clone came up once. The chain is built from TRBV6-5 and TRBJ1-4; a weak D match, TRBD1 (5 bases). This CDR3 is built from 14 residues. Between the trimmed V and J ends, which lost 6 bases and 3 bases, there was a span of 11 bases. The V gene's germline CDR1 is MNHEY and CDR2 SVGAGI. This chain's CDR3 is CASSYRQPNEKLFF. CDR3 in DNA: TGTGCCAGCAGCTATAGACAGCCTAATGAAAAACTGTTTTTT.

DNA of the CDR3: TGTGCCAGCAGTTCCCCGTCAGGCCAGCATGGCTACACCTTC. As protein: CASSSPSGQHGYTF. This sequence joins TRBV6-2 or TRBV6-3 and TRBJ1-2; D gene uncertain. Per the germline V gene, CDR1 is MNHEY and CDR2 is SVGEGT. V lost 4 bases to trimming and J lost 6 bases, with 15 bases between them. There are 14 residues in the CDR3.

The CDR3 DNA is TGTGCCAGCAGTAGGGGTCAGCCCCAGCATTTT. Its protein is CASSRGQPQHF. The rearrangement links TRBV27 to TRBJ1-5; a possible D gene is TRBD1 (5 bases). Looked up from germline, CDR1 is MNHEY and CDR2 is SMNVEV (reference sequence). CDR3 size: 11 residues. Trimming removed 5 bases from V and 6 bases from J, with 5 bases in between.

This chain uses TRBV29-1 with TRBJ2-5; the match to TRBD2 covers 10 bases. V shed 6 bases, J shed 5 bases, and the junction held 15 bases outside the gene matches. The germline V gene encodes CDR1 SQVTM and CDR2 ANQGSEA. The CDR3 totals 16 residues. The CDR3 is CSVRGGVAGGAETQYF. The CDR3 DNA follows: TGCAGCGTCAGAGGCGGTGTAGCGGGAGGCGCCGAGACCCAGTACTTC.

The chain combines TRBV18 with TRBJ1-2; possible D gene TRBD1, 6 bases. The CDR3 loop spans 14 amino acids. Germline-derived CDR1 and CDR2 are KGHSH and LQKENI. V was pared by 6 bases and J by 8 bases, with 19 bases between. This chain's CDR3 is CASSPADRPVGYTF. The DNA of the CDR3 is TGTGCCAGCTCTCCCGCCGACAGGCCAGTAGGCTACACCTTC. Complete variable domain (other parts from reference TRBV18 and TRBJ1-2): NAGVMQNPRHLVRRRGQEARLRCSPMKGHSHVYWYRQLPEEGLKFMVYLQKENIIDESGMPKERFSAEFPKEGPSILRIQQVVRGDSAAYFCASSPADRPVGYTFGSGTRLTVV.

The CDR3 region has the DNA TGTGCCTCCAGCGGGGGATCGGGTAGCAATCAGCCCCAGCATTTT. Translation: CASSGGSGSNQPQHF. The chain uses TRBV2 and TRBJ1-5; D perhaps matches TRBD1 (5 bases). Germline V gene data show CDR1 as SNHLY and CDR2 as FYNNEI. The CDR3 covers 15 residues. V shed 11 bases and J shed 0 bases, with 17 bases lying between them.

The DNA of the CDR3 is TGTGCCAGCAGTTCCCAGGGGACGAGCAATCAGCCCCAGCATTTT. It specifies CASSSQGTSNQPQHF. This chain connects TRBV28 to TRBJ1-5; D possibly corresponds to TRBD1 (6 bases). The CDR3 loop spans 15 amino acids. Germline V CDR1 and CDR2: MDHEN, SYDVKM. Deletions cut 4 bases from V and 1 base from J, with 11 bases between.

CDR3 sequence: CASSPQEADDGYTF. In DNA, the CDR3 is TGTGCCAGCTCACCACAAGAGGCAGACGATGGCTACACCTTC. V usage is TRBV18 and J usage is TRBJ1-2, with unresolved D. The CDR3 extends over 14 amino acids. Trimming removed 1 base at V and 6 bases at J, with 12 bases between. Germline lookup yields CDR1 KGHSH and CDR2 LQKENI.

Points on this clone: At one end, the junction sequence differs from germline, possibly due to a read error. The CDR3 spells CVSSEEGWGGTDTQYF. CDR3 nucleotides: TGTGTCAGCAGCGAAGAAGGATGGGGCGGCACAGATACGCAGTATTTT. V and J are TRBV9 and TRBJ2-3; the D gene is possibly TRBD1 (5 bases). CDR1 and CDR2 from the germline V gene are SGDLS and YYNGEE. This CDR3 is built from 16 residues.

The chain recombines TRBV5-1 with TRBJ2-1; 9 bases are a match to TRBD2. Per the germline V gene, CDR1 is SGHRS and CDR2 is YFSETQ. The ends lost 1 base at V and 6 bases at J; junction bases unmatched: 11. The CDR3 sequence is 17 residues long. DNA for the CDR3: TGCGCCAGCAGCTTGATATGGCAGGGGACTAGCCCCAATGAGCAGTTCTTC. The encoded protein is CASSLIWQGTSPNEQFF.

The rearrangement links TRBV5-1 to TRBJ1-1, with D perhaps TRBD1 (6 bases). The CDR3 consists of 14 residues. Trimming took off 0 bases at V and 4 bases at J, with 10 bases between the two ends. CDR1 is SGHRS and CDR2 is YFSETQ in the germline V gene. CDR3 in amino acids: CASSLAHRVTEAFF. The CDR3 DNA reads TGCGCCAGCAGCTTGGCCCACAGGGTCACTGAAGCTTTCTTT. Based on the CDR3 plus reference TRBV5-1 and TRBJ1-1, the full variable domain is KAGVTQTPRYLIKTRGQQVTLSCSPISGHRSVSWYQQTPGQGLQFLFEYFSETQRNKGNFPGRFSGRQFSNSRSEMNVSTLELGDSALYLCASSLAHRVTEAFFGQGTRLTVV.

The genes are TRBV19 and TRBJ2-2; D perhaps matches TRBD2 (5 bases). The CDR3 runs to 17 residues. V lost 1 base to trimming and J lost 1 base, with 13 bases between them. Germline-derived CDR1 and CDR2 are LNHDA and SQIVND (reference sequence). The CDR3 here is CASSIGRGGLNTGELFF. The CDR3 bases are TGTGCCAGTAGTATAGGACGTGGCGGGTTGAACACCGGGGAGCTGTTTTTT.

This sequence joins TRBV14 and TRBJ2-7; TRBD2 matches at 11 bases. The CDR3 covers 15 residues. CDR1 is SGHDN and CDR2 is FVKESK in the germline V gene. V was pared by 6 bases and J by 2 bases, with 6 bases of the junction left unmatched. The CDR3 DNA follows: TGTGCCAGCAGTCGAGGGACTAGCGGTACCTACGAGCAGTACTTC. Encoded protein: CASSRGTSGTYEQYF.

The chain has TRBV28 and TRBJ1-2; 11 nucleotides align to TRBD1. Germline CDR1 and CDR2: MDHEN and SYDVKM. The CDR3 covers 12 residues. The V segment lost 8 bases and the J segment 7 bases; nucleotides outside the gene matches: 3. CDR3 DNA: TGTGCCAGCCGGGACAGGGGGGTTGGCTACACCTTC. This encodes CASRDRGVGYTF.

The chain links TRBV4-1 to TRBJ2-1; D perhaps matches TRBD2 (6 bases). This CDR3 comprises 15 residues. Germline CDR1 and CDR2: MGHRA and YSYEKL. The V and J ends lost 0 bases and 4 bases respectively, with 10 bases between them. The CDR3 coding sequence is TGCGCCAGCAGCCAAGAACCAGGGAGGTACAATGAGCAGTTCTTC. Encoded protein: CASSQEPGRYNEQFF.